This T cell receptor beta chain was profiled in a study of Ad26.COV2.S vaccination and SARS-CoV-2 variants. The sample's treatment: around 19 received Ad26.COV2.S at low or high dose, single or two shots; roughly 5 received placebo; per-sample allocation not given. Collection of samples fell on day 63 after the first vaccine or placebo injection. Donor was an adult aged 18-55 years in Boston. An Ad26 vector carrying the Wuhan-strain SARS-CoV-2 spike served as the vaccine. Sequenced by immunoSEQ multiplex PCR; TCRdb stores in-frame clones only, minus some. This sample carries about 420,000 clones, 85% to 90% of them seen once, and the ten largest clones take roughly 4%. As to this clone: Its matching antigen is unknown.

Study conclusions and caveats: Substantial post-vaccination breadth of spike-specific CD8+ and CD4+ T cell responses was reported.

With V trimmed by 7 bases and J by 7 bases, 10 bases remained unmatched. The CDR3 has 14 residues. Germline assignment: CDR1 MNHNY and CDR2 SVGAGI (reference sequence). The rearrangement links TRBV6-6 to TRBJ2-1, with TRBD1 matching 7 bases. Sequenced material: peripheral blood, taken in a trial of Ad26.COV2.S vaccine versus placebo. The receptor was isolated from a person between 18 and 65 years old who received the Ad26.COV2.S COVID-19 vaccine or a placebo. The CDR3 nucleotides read TGTGCCAGCACCACCAGACAGGGTTCTAATGAGCAGTTCTTC. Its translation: CASTTRQGSNEQFF.